This T cell receptor (beta chain) was observed in a study of shared T cell receptors in the human thymus. The repertoire was sequenced with immunoSEQ multiplex PCR; TCRdb's copy has only in-frame clones and lacks some. This table holds under 850,000 clones, roughly 90% found once. This CDR3 is built from 20 residues. Germline CDR1 and CDR2: WNHNN and SYGVQD (reference sequence). The germline V and J ends were trimmed by 2 bases and 0 bases, with 23 bases remaining between them. This sample also appeared in a second study, on human thymus T cells. That paper states: Corrective cardiac surgery supplied the resected thymus tissue. Gene usage for V and J segments appeared biased in thymic and blood repertoires.

The receptor comes from a boy in the first two years of life with a congenital heart defect. Sequencing used thymocytes. The chain carries TRBV10-1 and TRBJ1-5, with D uncertain. CDR3: CASSEPVLHRREISNQPQHF. As DNA, the CDR3 is TGCGCCAGCAGTGAGCCCGTGCTTCACCGACGGGAAATTAGCAATCAGCCCCAGCATTTT.